The clone carrying this TCR beta chain showed up just once. Its target is not known. A second PCR, run for roughly 7 to 12 cycles, used a sample-barcoded 5' primer plus a J-beta primer mix. TCRdb passed the 5' RACE reads through MiXCR, listing each CDR3 protein once. The table records approximately 900,000 distinct CDR3 sequences, 29% of them present only once. This entry comes from a study of blood T cells in healthy people across ages. Findings and caveats of the study: As age increased, TCR beta diversity per million T cells fell in a roughly linear fashion.

V was clipped by 8 bases and J by 6 bases, with 18 bases between them. CDR1 and CDR2 (germline): MNHEY, SMNVEV (reference sequence). The CDR3 sequence is 14 residues long. The sample was also reused in another study, on T cells of mothers and their children. From that second work: Three healthy Caucasian mothers and their six children were the donors.

The clonotype originates from a middle-aged woman in good health. J is TRBJ2-3 and V is TRBV27, with D perhaps matching TRBD2 (6 bases). Sample: blood. The CDR3 nucleotides are TGTGCCAGCCCAGAACGTGGGGGGATCGATACGCAGTATTTT. Translating gives CASPERGGIDTQYF.